The clone carrying this T cell receptor (beta chain) was seen only once. As to treatment: about 20 received Ad26.COV2.S at low or high dose, single or two shots; roughly five received placebo; per-sample allocation not given. Specimen acquisition occurred on day 63 following the initial vaccine or placebo injection. This record comes from a study of Ad26.COV2.S vaccination and SARS-CoV-2 variants. At the level of the study: Intramuscular Ad26.COV2.S doses were given once or twice, 56 days apart.

Profiled with immunoSEQ multiplex PCR; TCRdb holds only in-frame clones, not every one. The sample carries roughly 350,000 clones, around 89% recorded once. V was cut by 0 bases and J by 4 bases, with 13 bases left in between. This CDR3 comprises 16 residues. The chain uses TRBV23-1 and TRBJ1-3, with D perhaps matching TRBD1 (5 bases). TRBV23-1 is designated an ORF whose function remains uncertain. The input for sequencing was peripheral blood, taken in a trial of Ad26.COV2.S vaccine versus placebo. The TCR was taken from a person aged 18 to 59 who received the Ad26.COV2.S COVID-19 vaccine or a placebo. The CDR3 protein is CASSQSGTRPGNTIYF. DNA for the CDR3: TGCGCCAGCAGTCAATCGGGGACCCGGCCCGGAAACACCATATATTTT.